The 17 T cell receptor beta chains below all came from one sample that was sequenced in a study of T cells in Graves' hyperthyroidism and ophthalmopathy. What was amplified from RNA transcripts were TCR beta CDR3 regions. First-round RT-PCR with HTBI primers amplified the TCR CDR3 region. TCRdb independently ran MiXCR on the multiplex PCR reads; one entry per CDR3 protein. The sample holds 380,000 or so distinct CDR3 sequences, around 13% seen once. The specimen sequenced was blood. The receptors shown here come from a woman in her thirties with Graves' hyperthyroidism.

Of note for this clonotype: One base away lies a much larger clone, so this may be a sequencing read error. The CDR3 ends on some other residue instead of the conserved phenylalanine or tryptophan, so this is likely a read error. The chain is built from TRBV20-1 and TRBJ2-1, with 7 nucleotides matching TRBD2. Germline V CDR1 and CDR2: DFQATT, SNEGSKA (reference sequence). The CDR3 has 14 amino acids. The trim removed 6 bases at V and 4 bases at J, leaving 9 bases unmatched. In DNA, the CDR3 is TGCAGTGCCGAGCTAGCGGAGATGTACAATGAGCAGTTCTCC. Amino acids: CSAELAEMYNEQFS.

This clonotype has a handful of counts. CDR3 amino acids: CASSYAGDQPQHF. Here the CDR3 DNA reads TGTGCCAGCAGTTACGCGGGGGACCAGCCCCAGCATTTT. The gene calls are TRBV6-2 or TRBV6-3 and TRBJ1-5, with D perhaps matching TRBD1 (5 bases). Germline CDR1 and CDR2: MNHEY and SVGEGT. The CDR3 runs 13 residues. V was shortened by 2 bases and J by 7 bases, with 9 bases between the two germline ends.

This clonotype was seen a few times. The rearrangement joins TRBV27 to TRBJ2-4; 8 bases map to TRBD1. J lost 0 bases, V lost 6 bases, and 7 bases had no gene match. This CDR3 is 16 amino acids long. The germline CDR1 and CDR2 sequences are MNHEY and SMNVEV (reference sequence). The CDR3 loop reads CASRAGTGLAKNIQYF. In DNA form, the CDR3 reads TGTGCCAGCAGGGCCGGGACAGGTCTAGCCAAAAACATTCAGTACTTC.

This clonotype occurred many times. This sequence joins TRBV20-1 and TRBJ1-2; possibly TRBD1 for D (6 bases). Between the trimmed V and J ends, which lost 6 bases and 3 bases, there was a span of 17 bases. This CDR3 is 14 amino acids long. The germline CDR1 and CDR2 sequences are DFQATT and SNEGSKA (reference sequence). CDR3 coding DNA: TGCAGTGCATTTTCAGGGGCTCTCGACTATGGCTACACCTTC. It encodes CSAFSGALDYGYTF.

This clonotype was recorded many times. The chain has TRBV12-3 or TRBV12-4 and TRBJ2-1; tentative D call: TRBD2 (7 bases). V dropped 6 bases and J dropped 0 bases, with 18 bases sitting between them. This CDR3 has 17 residues. The CDR3 loop reads CASSLGGRGSSYNEQFF. The CDR3 DNA is TGTGCCAGCAGCCTAGGGGGGCGGGGGTCCTCCTACAATGAGCAGTTCTTC.

This clonotype was counted a few times. V gene TRBV12-5 combines with J gene TRBJ2-3; 7 nucleotides match TRBD2. CDR1 and CDR2 (germline): LGHNT, FRNRAP. The CDR3 has 16 amino acids. After removal of 0 bases from V and 0 bases from J, the junction contained 3 bases not matched to a gene. The CDR3 sequence is CASGLVSGPSTDTQYF. DNA of the CDR3: TGTGCTAGTGGTTTGGTTAGCGGGCCTAGCACAGATACGCAGTATTTT.

The chain uses TRBV14 and TRBJ2-7; D uncertain. Trimming removed 1 base from V and 1 base from J, with 14 bases in between. Germline CDR1 and CDR2: SGHDN and FVKESK. The CDR3 runs 16 residues. The chain's CDR3 is CASSQVGSRRSYEQYF. In DNA, the CDR3 is TGTGCCAGCAGCCAAGTGGGATCTAGAAGGTCCTACGAGCAGTACTTC.

This clonotype was picked up a small number of times. This chain connects TRBV20-1 to TRBJ2-3; D is perhaps TRBD1 (5 bases). The germline V and J ends were trimmed by 7 bases and 4 bases, with 15 bases remaining between them. The CDR3 contains 13 residues. CDR1 is DFQATT and CDR2 is SNEGSKA in the germline V gene (reference sequence). CDR3 sequence: CSVSSGAADTQYF. The CDR3 DNA follows: TGCAGTGTTAGTAGTGGGGCAGCAGATACGCAGTATTTT.

This clonotype was counted between two and nine times. This may be a read error: a much more frequent sequence differs by one nucleotide. The chain recombines TRBV9 with TRBJ2-1; 11 bases map to TRBD2. V shed 4 bases and J 8 bases; nucleotides not matched to a gene: 5. Per germline, CDR1 SGDLS and CDR2 YYNGEE. The CDR3 is made up of 14 amino acids. The CDR3 reads CASSFSGRAHEQFF. The DNA for the CDR3 is TGTGCCAGCAGCTTTAGCGGGAGGGCCCATGAGCAGTTCTTC.

This clonotype showed up many times. The chain uses TRBV10-3 and TRBJ1-3, with D perhaps matching TRBD1 (5 bases). The CDR3 is 16 residues long. Germline V lookup: CDR1 ENHRY, CDR2 SYGVKD. The V and J ends lost 7 bases and 0 bases respectively, with 16 bases between them. The CDR3 DNA is TGTGCCATCAAGGGTCGCGGGGGAAACTCTGGAAACACCATATATTTT. Protein: CAIKGRGGNSGNTIYF.

The V and J genes are TRBV18 and TRBJ2-5; no clear D gene. CDR3 length: 12 amino acids. Trimming took 6 bases from V and 5 from J, leaving 10 bases between them. Germline assignment: CDR1 KGHSH and CDR2 LQKENI. The CDR3 region has the DNA TGTGCCAGCTCCGCCTTAGACGAGACCCAGTACTTC. It is translated as CASSALDETQYF. Using reference TRBV18 and TRBJ2-5 for the parts outside the CDR3, the full variable domain is NAGVMQNPRHLVRRRGQEARLRCSPMKGHSHVYWYRQLPEEGLKFMVYLQKENIIDESGMPKERFSAEFPKEGPSILRIQQVVRGDSAAYFCASSALDETQYFGPGTRLLVL.

This clonotype turned up a few times. This chain uses TRBV29-1 with TRBJ2-7; D call uncertain. The CDR3 sequence is 15 residues long. Germline CDR1 and CDR2: SQVTM and ANQGSEA. The V and J ends lost 7 bases and 2 bases respectively, with 21 bases between them. CDR3 sequence: CSGLYSGVGTYEQYF. The CDR3 DNA follows: TGCAGCGGACTGTACAGTGGGGTAGGTACCTACGAGCAGTACTTC.

This clonotype was found many times. The chain joins TRBV28 to TRBJ1-2, with D unresolved. Deletions cut 5 bases from V and 4 bases from J, with 11 bases between. In germline, CDR1 is MDHEN, CDR2 SYDVKM. The CDR3 loop spans 13 amino acids. CDR3 DNA sequence: TGTGCCAGCAGTCGGTCTAAATCCTATGGCTACACCTTC. It yields the protein CASSRSKSYGYTF.

The chain couples TRBV7-2 to TRBJ2-1; D possibly uses TRBD1 or TRBD2 (6 bases each). Germline V gives CDR1 SGHTA, CDR2 FQGNSA. Trimming left V 6 bases short and J 6 bases short, with 18 bases between. The CDR3 is 15 residues long. DNA for the CDR3: TGTGCCAGCAGTCATAAGGGGGAGGCCCGCAATGAGCAGTTCTTC. The encoded protein is CASSHKGEARNEQFF.

This clonotype was recorded many times. This chain links TRBV20-1 with TRBJ1-4; D possibly corresponds to TRBD1 (5 bases). This CDR3 contains 12 residues. The V gene lost 6 bases and the J gene lost 4 bases, with 9 bases spanning the gap. Germline-derived CDR1 and CDR2 are DFQATT and SNEGSKA (reference sequence). The CDR3 DNA is TGCAGTGCCCTGGGGCTTAATGAAAAACTGTTTTTT. It codes for CSALGLNEKLFF.

This clonotype was seen at least ten times. The chain couples TRBV6-5 to TRBJ2-5; maybe TRBD1 (6 bases). CDR1 and CDR2 (germline): MNHEY, SVGAGI. The CDR3 consists of 16 residues. V lost 0 bases, J lost 3 bases, and 14 bases lay in between. The CDR3 nucleotides read TGTGCCAGCAGTTACTCGAAACAGGACAGAAAAGAGACCCAGTACTTC. Amino acid sequence: CASSYSKQDRKETQYF.

The CDR3, as DNA: TGTGCCAGCTCACCAGATCGGGTTTCACCCCTCCACTTT. Protein: CASSPDRVSPLHF. The chain recombines TRBV18 with TRBJ1-6, with no clear D. The CDR3 is 13 amino acids. The germline V gene has CDR1 KGHSH and CDR2 LQKENI. V was trimmed by 2 bases and J by 9 bases, leaving 8 bases between them.